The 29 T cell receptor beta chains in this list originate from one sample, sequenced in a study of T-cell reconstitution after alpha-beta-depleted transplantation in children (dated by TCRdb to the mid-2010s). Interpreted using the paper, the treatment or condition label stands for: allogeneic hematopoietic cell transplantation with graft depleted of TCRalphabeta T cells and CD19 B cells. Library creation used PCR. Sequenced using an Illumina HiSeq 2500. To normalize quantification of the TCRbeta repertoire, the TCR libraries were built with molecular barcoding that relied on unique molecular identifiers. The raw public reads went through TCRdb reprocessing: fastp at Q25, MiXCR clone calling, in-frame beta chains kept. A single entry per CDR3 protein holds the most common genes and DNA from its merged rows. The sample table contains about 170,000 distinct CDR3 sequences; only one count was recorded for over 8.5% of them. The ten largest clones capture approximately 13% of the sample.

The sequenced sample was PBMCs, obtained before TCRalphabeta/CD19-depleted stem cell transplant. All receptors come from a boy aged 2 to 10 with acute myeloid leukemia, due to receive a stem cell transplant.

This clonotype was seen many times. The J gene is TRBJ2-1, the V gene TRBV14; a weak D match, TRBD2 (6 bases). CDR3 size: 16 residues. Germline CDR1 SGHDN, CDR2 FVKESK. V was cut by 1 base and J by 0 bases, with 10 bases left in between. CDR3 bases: TGTGCCAGCAGCCAAGTAGGGACTGGCTCCTACAATGAGCAGTTCTTC. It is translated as CASSQVGTGSYNEQFF.

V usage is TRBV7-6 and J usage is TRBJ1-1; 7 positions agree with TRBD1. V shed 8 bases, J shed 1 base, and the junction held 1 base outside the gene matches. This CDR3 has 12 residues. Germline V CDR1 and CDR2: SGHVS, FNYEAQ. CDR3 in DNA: TGTGCCAGCCCAGGGGGGAACACTGAAGCTTTCTTT. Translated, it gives CASPGGNTEAFF.

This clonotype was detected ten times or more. The CDR3 DNA reads as TGCGCCAGCAGCTTGCTTGCGTTCACAGATACGCAGTATTTT. It translates to CASSLLAFTDTQYF. The chain has TRBV5-1 and TRBJ2-3; D remains ambiguous. The germline V gene has CDR1 SGHRS and CDR2 YFSETQ. The germline V and J ends were trimmed by 1 base and 2 bases, with 8 bases remaining between them. The CDR3 spans 14 residues. The variable domain in full, completed from reference TRBV5-1 and TRBJ2-3, reads KAGVTQTPRYLIKTRGQQVTLSCSPISGHRSVSWYQQTPGQGLQFLFEYFSETQRNKGNFPGRFSGRQFSNSRSEMNVSTLELGDSALYLCASSLLAFTDTQYFGPGTRLTVL.

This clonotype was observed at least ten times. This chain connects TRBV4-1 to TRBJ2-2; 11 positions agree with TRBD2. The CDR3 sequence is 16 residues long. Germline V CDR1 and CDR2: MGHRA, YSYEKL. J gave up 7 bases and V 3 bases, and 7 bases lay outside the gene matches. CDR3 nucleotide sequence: TGCGCCAGCAGCCATGGACTAGCGGGTATTGGCGGGGAGCTGTTTTTT. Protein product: CASSHGLAGIGGELFF.

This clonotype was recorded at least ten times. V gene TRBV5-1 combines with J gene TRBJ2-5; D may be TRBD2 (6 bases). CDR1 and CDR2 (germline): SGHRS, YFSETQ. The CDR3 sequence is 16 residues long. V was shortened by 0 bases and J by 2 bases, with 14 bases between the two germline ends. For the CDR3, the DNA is TGCGCCAGCAGCTTGGCCAGGAGCGGGCCTCAAGAGACCCAGTACTTC. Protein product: CASSLARSGPQETQYF.

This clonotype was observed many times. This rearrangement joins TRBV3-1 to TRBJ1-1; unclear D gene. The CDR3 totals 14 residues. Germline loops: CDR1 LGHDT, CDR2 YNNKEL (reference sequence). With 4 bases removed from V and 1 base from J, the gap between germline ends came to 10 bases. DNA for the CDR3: TGTGCCAGCAGCCCCTGGGCAGCGAACACTGAAGCTTTCTTT. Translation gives CASSPWAANTEAFF.

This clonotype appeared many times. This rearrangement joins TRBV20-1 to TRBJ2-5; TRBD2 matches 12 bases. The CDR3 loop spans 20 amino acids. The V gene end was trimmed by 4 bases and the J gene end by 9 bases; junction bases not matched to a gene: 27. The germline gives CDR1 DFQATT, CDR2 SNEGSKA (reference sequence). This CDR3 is CSATGRTSGVGGAFEIAQYF. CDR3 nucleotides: TGCAGTGCTACGGGGAGGACTAGCGGGGTGGGGGGCGCGTTTGAGATCGCCCAGTACTTC.

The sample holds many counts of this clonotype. CDR3 protein: CSAKGLGSDTEAFF. In DNA form, the CDR3 reads TGCAGTGCTAAGGGGTTAGGGTCGGACACTGAAGCTTTCTTT. V and J are TRBV20-1 and TRBJ1-1; maybe TRBD1 (5 bases). Germline CDR1 is DFQATT and CDR2 is SNEGSKA (reference sequence). The CDR3 is 14 amino acids. Trimming pared 4 bases from V and 3 bases from J, leaving 15 bases between.

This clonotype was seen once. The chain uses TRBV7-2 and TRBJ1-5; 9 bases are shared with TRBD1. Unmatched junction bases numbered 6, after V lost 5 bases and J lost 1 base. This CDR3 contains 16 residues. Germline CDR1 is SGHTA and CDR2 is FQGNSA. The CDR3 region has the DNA TGTGCCAGCAGCGAACAGGGGGCTTTAAGCAATCAGCCCCAGCATTTT. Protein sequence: CASSEQGALSNQPQHF. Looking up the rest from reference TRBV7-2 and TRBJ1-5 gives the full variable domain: GAGVSQSPSNKVTEKGKDVELRCDPISGHTALYWYRQSLGQGLEFLIYFQGNSAPDKSGLPSDRFSAERTGGSVSTLTIQRTQQEDSAVYLCASSEQGALSNQPQHFGDGTRLSIL.

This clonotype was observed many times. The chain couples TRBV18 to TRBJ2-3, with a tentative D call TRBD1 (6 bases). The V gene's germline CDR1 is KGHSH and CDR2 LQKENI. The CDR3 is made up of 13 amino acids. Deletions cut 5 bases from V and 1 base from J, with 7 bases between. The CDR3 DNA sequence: TGTGCCAGCTCAGGGGGCCGCACAGATACGCAGTATTTT. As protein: CASSGGRTDTQYF.

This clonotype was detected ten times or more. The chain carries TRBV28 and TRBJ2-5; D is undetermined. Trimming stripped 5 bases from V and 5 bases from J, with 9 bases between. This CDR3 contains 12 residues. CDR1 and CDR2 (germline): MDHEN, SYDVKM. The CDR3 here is CASSTYSETQYF. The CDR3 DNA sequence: TGTGCCAGCAGTACCTATTCTGAGACCCAGTACTTC. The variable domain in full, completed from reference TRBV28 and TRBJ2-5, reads DVKVTQSSRYLVKRTGEKVFLECVQDMDHENMFWYRQDPGLGLRLIYFSYDVKMKEKGDIPEGYSVSREKKERFSLILESASTNQTSMYLCASSTYSETQYFGPGTRLLVL.

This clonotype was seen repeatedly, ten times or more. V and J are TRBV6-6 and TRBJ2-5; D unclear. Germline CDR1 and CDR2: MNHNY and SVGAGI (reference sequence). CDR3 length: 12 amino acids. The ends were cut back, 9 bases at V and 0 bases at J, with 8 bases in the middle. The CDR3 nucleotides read TGTGCCAGTAGACGTAACCAAGAGACCCAGTACTTC. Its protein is CASRRNQETQYF.

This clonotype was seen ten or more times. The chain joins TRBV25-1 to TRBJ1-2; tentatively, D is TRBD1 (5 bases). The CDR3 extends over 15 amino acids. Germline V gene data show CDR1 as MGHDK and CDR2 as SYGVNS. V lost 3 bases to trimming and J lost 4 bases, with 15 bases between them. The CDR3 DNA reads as TGTGCCAGCAGTGATGTTGCGACAGCCTCCTATGGCTACACCTTC. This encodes CASSDVATASYGYTF.

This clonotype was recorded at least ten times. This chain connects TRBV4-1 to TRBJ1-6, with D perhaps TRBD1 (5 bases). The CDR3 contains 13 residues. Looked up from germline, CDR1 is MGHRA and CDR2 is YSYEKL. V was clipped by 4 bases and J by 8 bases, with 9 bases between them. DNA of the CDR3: TGCGCCAGCAGCCCCGGGGGTCATTCACCCCTCCACTTT. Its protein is CASSPGGHSPLHF.

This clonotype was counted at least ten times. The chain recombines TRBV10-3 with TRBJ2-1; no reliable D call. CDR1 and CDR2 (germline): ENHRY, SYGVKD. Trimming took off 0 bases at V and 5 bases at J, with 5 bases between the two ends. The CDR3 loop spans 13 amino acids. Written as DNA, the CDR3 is TGTGCCATCAGTGAGTCGAATGACAATGAGCAGTTCTTC. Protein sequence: CAISESNDNEQFF.

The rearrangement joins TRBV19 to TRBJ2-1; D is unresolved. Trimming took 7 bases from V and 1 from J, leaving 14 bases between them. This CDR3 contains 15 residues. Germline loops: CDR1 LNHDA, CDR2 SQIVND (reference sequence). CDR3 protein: CASKENSRSYNEQFF. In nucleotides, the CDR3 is TGTGCCAGTAAAGAAAACAGTCGATCCTACAATGAGCAGTTCTTC. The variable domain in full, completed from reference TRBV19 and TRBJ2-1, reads DGGITQSPKYLFRKEGQNVTLSCEQNLNHDAMYWYRQDPGQGLRLIYYSQIVNDFQKGDIAEGYSVSREKKESFPLTVTSAQKNPTAFYLCASKENSRSYNEQFFGPGTRLTVL.

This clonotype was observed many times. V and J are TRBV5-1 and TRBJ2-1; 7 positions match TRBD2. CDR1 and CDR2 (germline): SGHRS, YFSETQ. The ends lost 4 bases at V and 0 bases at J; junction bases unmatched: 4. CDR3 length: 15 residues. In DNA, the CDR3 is TGCGCCAGCAGCCAGACTAGCACCTCCTACAATGAGCAGTTCTTC. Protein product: CASSQTSTSYNEQFF. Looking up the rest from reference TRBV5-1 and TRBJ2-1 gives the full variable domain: KAGVTQTPRYLIKTRGQQVTLSCSPISGHRSVSWYQQTPGQGLQFLFEYFSETQRNKGNFPGRFSGRQFSNSRSEMNVSTLELGDSALYLCASSQTSTSYNEQFFGPGTRLTVL.

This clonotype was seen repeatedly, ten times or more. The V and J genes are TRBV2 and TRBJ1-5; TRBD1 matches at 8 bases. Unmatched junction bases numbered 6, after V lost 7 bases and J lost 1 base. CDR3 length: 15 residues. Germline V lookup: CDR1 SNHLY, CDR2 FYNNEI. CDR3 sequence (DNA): TGTGCCAGCAATGGACAGGGCGGGAGCAATCAGCCCCAGCATTTT. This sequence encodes CASNGQGGSNQPQHF.

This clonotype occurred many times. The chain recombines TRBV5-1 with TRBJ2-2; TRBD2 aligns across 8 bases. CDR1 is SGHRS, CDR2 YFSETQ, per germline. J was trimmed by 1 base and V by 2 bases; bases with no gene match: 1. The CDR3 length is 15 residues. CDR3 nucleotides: TGCGCCAGCAGCTTTAGCGGGGAGAACACCGGGGAGCTGTTTTTT. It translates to CASSFSGENTGELFF. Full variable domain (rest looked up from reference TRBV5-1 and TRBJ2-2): KAGVTQTPRYLIKTRGQQVTLSCSPISGHRSVSWYQQTPGQGLQFLFEYFSETQRNKGNFPGRFSGRQFSNSRSEMNVSTLELGDSALYLCASSFSGENTGELFFGEGSRLTVL.

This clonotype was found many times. The CDR3 region has the DNA TGTGCCAGCAGCCCCCCGGGCGGGAGGACCTACAATGAGCAGTTCTTC. This codes for CASSPPGGRTYNEQFF. The V and J genes are TRBV7-9 and TRBJ2-1; 8 nucleotides match TRBD2. Per the germline V gene, CDR1 is SEHNR and CDR2 is FQNEAQ (reference sequence). The CDR3 extends over 16 amino acids. With 5 bases clipped from V and 2 bases from J, the junction kept 8 bases outside the gene matches.

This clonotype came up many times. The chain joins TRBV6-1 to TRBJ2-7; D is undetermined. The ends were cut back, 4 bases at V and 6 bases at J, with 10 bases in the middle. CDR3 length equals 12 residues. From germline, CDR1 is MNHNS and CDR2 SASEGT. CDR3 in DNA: TGTGCCAGCAGTGTCCGGCTGGCCGAGCAGTACGTC. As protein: CASSVRLAEQYV.

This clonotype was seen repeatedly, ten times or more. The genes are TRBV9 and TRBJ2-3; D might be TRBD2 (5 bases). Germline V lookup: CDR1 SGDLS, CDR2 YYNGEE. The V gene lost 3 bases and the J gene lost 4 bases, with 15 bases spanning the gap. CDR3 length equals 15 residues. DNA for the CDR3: TGTGCCAGCAGCGAGGGCCCTAGCCACCCAGATACGCAGTATTTT. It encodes CASSEGPSHPDTQYF.

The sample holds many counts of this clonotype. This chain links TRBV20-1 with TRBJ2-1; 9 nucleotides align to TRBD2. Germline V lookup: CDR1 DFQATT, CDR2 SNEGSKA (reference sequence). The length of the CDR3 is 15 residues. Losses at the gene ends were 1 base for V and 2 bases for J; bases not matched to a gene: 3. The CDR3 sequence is CSARVLAGPYNEQFF. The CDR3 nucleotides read TGCAGTGCTAGAGTCCTAGCGGGACCCTACAATGAGCAGTTCTTC.

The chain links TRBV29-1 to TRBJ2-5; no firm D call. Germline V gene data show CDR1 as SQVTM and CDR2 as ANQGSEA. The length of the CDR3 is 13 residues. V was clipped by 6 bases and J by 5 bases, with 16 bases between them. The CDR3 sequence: CSVARTSSETQYF. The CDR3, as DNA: TGCAGCGTGGCCAGGACCTCGAGTGAGACCCAGTACTTC.

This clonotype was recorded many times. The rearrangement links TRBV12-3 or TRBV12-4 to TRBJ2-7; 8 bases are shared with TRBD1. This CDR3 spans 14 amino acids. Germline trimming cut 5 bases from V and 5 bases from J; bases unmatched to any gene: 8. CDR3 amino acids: CASSATRGPHEQYV. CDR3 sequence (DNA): TGTGCCAGCAGTGCGACCAGGGGGCCTCACGAGCAGTACGTC.

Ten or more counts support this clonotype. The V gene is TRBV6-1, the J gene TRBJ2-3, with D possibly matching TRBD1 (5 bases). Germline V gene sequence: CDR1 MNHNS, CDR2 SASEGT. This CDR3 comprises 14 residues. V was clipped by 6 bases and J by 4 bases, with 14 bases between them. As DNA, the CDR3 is TGTGCCAGCAGCCCAGGGATTATCCCAGATACGCAGTATTTT. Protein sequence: CASSPGIIPDTQYF.

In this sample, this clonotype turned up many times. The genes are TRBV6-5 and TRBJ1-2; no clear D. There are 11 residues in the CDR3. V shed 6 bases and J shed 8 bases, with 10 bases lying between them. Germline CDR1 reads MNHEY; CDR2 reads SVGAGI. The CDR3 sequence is CASRNAEGYTF. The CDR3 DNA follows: TGTGCCAGCAGGAACGCGGAAGGCTACACCTTC.

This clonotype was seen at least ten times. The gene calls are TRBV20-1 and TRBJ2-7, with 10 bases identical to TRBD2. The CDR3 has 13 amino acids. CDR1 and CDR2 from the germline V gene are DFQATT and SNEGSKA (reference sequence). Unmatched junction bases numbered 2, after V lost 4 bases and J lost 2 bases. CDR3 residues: CSAMTSGPYEQYF. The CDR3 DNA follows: TGCAGTGCTATGACTAGCGGGCCCTACGAGCAGTACTTC.

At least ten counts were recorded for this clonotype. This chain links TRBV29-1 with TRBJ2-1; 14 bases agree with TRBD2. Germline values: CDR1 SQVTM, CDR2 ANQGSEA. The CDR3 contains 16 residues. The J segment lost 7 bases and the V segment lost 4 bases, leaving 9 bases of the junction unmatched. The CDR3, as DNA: TGCAGCGTTGTAGGGACTAGCGGGAGACTCAGGAATGAGCAGTTCTTC. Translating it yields CSVVGTSGRLRNEQFF.